Presented here are 32 T cell receptor beta chains from one specimen sequenced in a study of beta chain features in type 1 diabetes. Their antigen targets remain unknown. cDNA synthesis used the whole RNA isolate, giving expressed TCRB sequences. Using immunoSEQ multiplex PCR, the repertoire was profiled, and TCRdb retains in-frame clones only, with some absent. The sample consists of about 660,000 clones, around 15% of them appearing once. Findings and caveats of the study: Type 1 diabetes patients had moderately but significantly shorter TCRB CDR3s in all four CD4+ subsets.

The sequencing sample was made of naive CD4+ T cells from blood. The receptor source for this set is a man aged 18 to 30 with type 1 diabetes.

The rearrangement uses TRBV4-3 and TRBJ2-5, with D perhaps TRBD2 (5 bases). Germline values: CDR1 LGHNA, CDR2 YSLEER. V was trimmed by 8 bases and J by 5 bases, leaving 21 bases between them. The CDR3 has 15 amino acids. DNA for the CDR3: TGCGCCAGCTCCCGAACGGGATCGCCCGGGGAGACCCAGTACTTC. Amino acid sequence: CASSRTGSPGETQYF.

This clone has a handful of counts. The rearrangement joins TRBV7-9 to TRBJ2-7; D remains ambiguous. V lost 5 bases to trimming and J lost 0 bases, with 11 bases between them. The CDR3 is made up of 14 amino acids. Germline V CDR1 and CDR2: SEHNR, FQNEAQ (reference sequence). CDR3 region: CASSPRLDSYEQYF. The DNA for the CDR3 is TGTGCCAGCAGCCCCCGGCTCGACTCCTACGAGCAGTACTTC.

The V call is TRBV30, the J call TRBJ1-6, with D tentatively TRBD1 (5 bases). V was pared by 2 bases and J by 7 bases, with 12 bases between. Germline V gene sequence: CDR1 GTSNPN, CDR2 SVGIG (reference sequence). The CDR3 spans 14 residues. For the CDR3, the DNA is TGTGCCTGGAGTAGCCGCGGGGGGAATTCACCCCTCCACTTT. Protein: CAWSSRGGNSPLHF.

This clone was seen only a few times. The chain has TRBV7-2 and TRBJ2-3; TRBD2 agrees at 9 bases. The length of the CDR3 is 14 residues. Trimming removed 1 base from V and 6 bases from J; junction bases left unmatched: 2. CDR1 SGHTA and CDR2 FQGNSA come from the germline V gene. The chain's CDR3 is CASSLDLAGDTQYF. In DNA form, the CDR3 reads TGTGCCAGCAGCTTAGATCTAGCGGGGGATACGCAGTATTTT.

CDR3 DNA sequence: TGCGCCAGCAGCCAAGGACTAGCTAGAAACGAGCAGTACTTC. Protein product: CASSQGLARNEQYF. This sequence joins TRBV4-1 and TRBJ2-7, with 7 bases identical to TRBD2. This CDR3 is built from 14 residues. With V trimmed by 1 base and J by 5 bases, 5 bases remained unmatched. From germline, CDR1 is MGHRA and CDR2 YSYEKL.

This chain joins TRBV12-5 and TRBJ1-1, with 11 bases lining up with TRBD1. Germline V gene sequence: CDR1 LGHNT, CDR2 FRNRAP. V gave up 7 bases and J gave up 5 bases; unmatched junction bases: 3. The CDR3 has 13 amino acids. The CDR3 coding sequence is TGTGCTAGTGCCGGGACAGGGGGAACTGAAGCTTTCTTT. This codes for CASAGTGGTEAFF.

The V gene is TRBV7-2, the J gene TRBJ2-4; no reliable D call. From germline, CDR1 is SGHTA and CDR2 FQGNSA. The V gene lost 3 bases and the J gene lost 12 bases, with 21 bases spanning the gap. This CDR3 region has 15 residues. Written as DNA, the CDR3 is TGTGCCAGCAGCTTGATAACCGGGTCCCAAGGTCGTCAGTACTTC. This codes for CASSLITGSQGRQYF.

This chain joins TRBV6-5 and TRBJ2-2; D may be TRBD1 or TRBD2 (5 bases each). V was pared by 2 bases and J by 5 bases, with 15 bases between. In germline, CDR1 is MNHEY, CDR2 SVGAGI. The CDR3 runs 16 residues. CDR3 DNA: TGTGCCAGCAGTTACGGGGGACCAGCCCTGACCGGGGAGCTGTTTTTT. It is translated as CASSYGGPALTGELFF.

This chain links TRBV7-9 with TRBJ2-7, with 9 nucleotides matching TRBD1. From germline, CDR1 is SEHNR and CDR2 FQNEAQ (reference sequence). The ends lost 4 bases at V and 6 bases at J; junction bases unmatched: 7. The CDR3 has 14 residues. The CDR3 protein is CASSSPGQGAEQYF. The CDR3 DNA reads as TGTGCCAGCAGCTCACCGGGACAGGGAGCCGAGCAGTACTTC.

The V gene is TRBV29-1, the J gene TRBJ2-1, with 9 bases aligning to TRBD2. The ends lost 2 bases at V and 3 bases at J; junction bases unmatched: 2. The CDR3 length is 14 residues. Germline loops: CDR1 SQVTM, CDR2 ANQGSEA. The CDR3 region has the DNA TGCAGCGTTGAAAGACTAGCGGACTACAATGAGCAGTTCTTC. It encodes CSVERLADYNEQFF.

This clone has more than one count but fewer than ten. The chain joins TRBV6-1 to TRBJ2-5; D uncertain. There are 12 residues in the CDR3. Trimming stripped 7 bases from V and 4 bases from J, with 10 bases between. Germline CDR1 MNHNS, CDR2 SASEGT. In nucleotides, the CDR3 is TGTGCCAGCACTATGATCGGAGAGACCCAGTACTTC. Translation: CASTMIGETQYF.

J is TRBJ1-1 and V is TRBV10-3, with D perhaps matching TRBD1 (5 bases). The CDR3 has 14 amino acids. Germline CDR1 is ENHRY and CDR2 is SYGVKD. Between the trimmed V and J ends, which lost 0 bases and 3 bases, there was a span of 8 bases. CDR3 sequence (DNA): TGTGCCATCAGTGAGTCGACAGAGTACACTGAAGCTTTCTTT. It encodes CAISESTEYTEAFF.

There are a few counts of this clone. The chain couples TRBV7-9 to TRBJ1-1, with D perhaps TRBD1 (5 bases). CDR1 and CDR2 from the germline V gene are SEHNR and FQNEAQ (reference sequence). The CDR3 spans 14 residues. The germline V and J ends were trimmed by 6 bases and 0 bases, with 11 bases remaining between them. The CDR3, as DNA: TGTGCCAGCAGTAAGGGACGGATGAACACTGAAGCTTTCTTT. It codes for CASSKGRMNTEAFF.

The rearrangement joins TRBV7-9 to TRBJ1-2; D is unclear. This CDR3 contains 14 residues. CDR1 is SEHNR, CDR2 FQNEAQ, per germline (reference sequence). Trimming left V 2 bases short and J 6 bases short, with 13 bases between. The CDR3 DNA reads TGTGCCAGCAGCTTATACGGGTCACTAAATGGCTACACCTTC. Protein sequence: CASSLYGSLNGYTF.

This clone was counted a few times. This chain links TRBV29-1 with TRBJ1-2; TRBD1 might be the D (5 bases). Between the trimmed V and J ends, which lost 6 bases and 3 bases, there was a span of 17 bases. Per the germline V gene, CDR1 is SQVTM and CDR2 is ANQGSEA. The CDR3 runs 14 residues. Written as DNA, the CDR3 is TGCAGCGTCTCCCCGCGTAGAGGGGACTATGGCTACACCTTC. It is translated as CSVSPRRGDYGYTF. The whole variable domain, remainder taken from reference TRBV29-1 and TRBJ1-2, is SAVISQKPSRDICQRGTSLTIQCQVDSQVTMMFWYRQQPGQSLTLIATANQGSEATYESGFVIDKFPISRPNLTFSTLTVSNMSPEDSSIYLCSVSPRRGDYGYTFGSGTRLTVV.

This chain links TRBV30 with TRBJ1-1; D gene uncertain. In germline, CDR1 is GTSNPN, CDR2 SVGIG (reference sequence). The CDR3 is 14 residues long. The V gene lost 3 bases and the J gene lost 2 bases, with 13 bases spanning the gap. In DNA, the CDR3 is TGTGCCTGGAGGTCTCCGGATAGTAACACTGAAGCTTTCTTT. Translation gives CAWRSPDSNTEAFF.

The V and J genes are TRBV6-1 and TRBJ2-2, with D tentatively TRBD1 or TRBD2 (7 bases each). The CDR3 runs 15 residues. V was trimmed by 5 bases and J by 6 bases, leaving 16 bases between them. Germline values: CDR1 MNHNS, CDR2 SASEGT. This chain's CDR3 is CASSRRQGGSGELFF. DNA of the CDR3: TGTGCCAGCAGTAGACGACAGGGAGGGTCCGGGGAGCTGTTTTTT.

The chain links TRBV30 to TRBJ2-7; 9 bases match TRBD2. CDR3 length: 18 amino acids. Per germline, CDR1 GTSNPN and CDR2 SVGIG (reference sequence). Trimming at V came to 3 bases and at J to 3 bases, leaving 18 bases not matched to a gene. The CDR3 here is CAWSHGSVSGGGLYEQYF. The CDR3 DNA follows: TGTGCCTGGAGCCACGGGAGTGTTAGCGGGGGAGGCCTCTACGAGCAGTACTTC. Filled out from reference TRBV30 and TRBJ2-7, the complete variable domain reads SQTIHQWPATLVQPVGSPLSLECTVEGTSNPNLYWYRQAAGRGLQLLFYSVGIGQISSEVPQNLSASRPQDRQFILSSKKLLLSDSGFYLCAWSHGSVSGGGLYEQYFGPGTRLTVT.

This clone showed up just a few times. The chain combines TRBV7-2 with TRBJ2-1; TRBD2 is a possible D gene (5 bases). This CDR3 comprises 15 residues. Looked up from germline, CDR1 is SGHTA and CDR2 is FQGNSA. The ends were cut back, 2 bases at V and 6 bases at J, with 14 bases in the middle. The CDR3 loop is CASSLQRGMSNEQFF. DNA for the CDR3: TGTGCCAGCAGCTTACAACGGGGAATGAGCAATGAGCAGTTCTTC.

The chain uses TRBV7-2 and TRBJ1-1; D might be TRBD1 (6 bases). The germline V and J ends were trimmed by 4 bases and 1 base, with 13 bases remaining between them. The germline CDR1 and CDR2 sequences are SGHTA and FQGNSA. The CDR3 sequence is 15 residues long. Here the CDR3 DNA reads TGTGCCAGCAGCTCCAGGAAGGGGGGGAACACTGAAGCTTTCTTT. This translates into CASSSRKGGNTEAFF.

The chain has TRBV5-4 and TRBJ2-3, with a possible D match to TRBD2 (7 bases). With 4 bases removed from V and 6 bases from J, the gap between germline ends came to 15 bases. Germline V gene data show CDR1 as SGHNT and CDR2 as YYREEE (reference sequence). This CDR3 has 14 residues. The CDR3 DNA follows: TGTGCCAGCAGCCCGGGGGGCCTTTATGATACGCAGTATTTT. Encoded protein: CASSPGGLYDTQYF.

This clone has more than one count but fewer than ten. The chain is built from TRBV4-3 and TRBJ1-6; D gene ambiguous. This CDR3 contains 13 residues. The V gene's germline CDR1 is LGHNA and CDR2 YSLEER. V dropped 0 bases and J dropped 8 bases, with 5 bases sitting between them. CDR3 amino acids: CASSQEVDSPLHF. The DNA of the CDR3 is TGCGCCAGCAGCCAAGAGGTAGATTCACCCCTCCACTTT.

The rearrangement uses TRBV6-5 and TRBJ2-2; D is unresolved. Trimming left V 2 bases short and J 1 base short, with 5 bases between. CDR3 length equals 14 residues. Germline V lookup: CDR1 MNHEY, CDR2 SVGAGI. The CDR3 DNA reads TGTGCCAGCAGTTACGGGGTGAACACCGGGGAGCTGTTTTTT. This sequence encodes CASSYGVNTGELFF.

The sample holds a few counts of this clone. V is TRBV30 and J is TRBJ1-1; the D is unclear. Germline-derived CDR1 and CDR2 are GTSNPN and SVGIG (reference sequence). This CDR3 is 13 amino acids long. V lost 2 bases and J lost 4, with 11 bases in between. The CDR3 region has the DNA TGTGCCTGGAGTCGGGCCGCGGGCACTGAAGCTTTCTTT. It encodes CAWSRAAGTEAFF.

This clone has just a few counts. The chain uses TRBV10-3 and TRBJ1-1; no clear D. Germline assignment: CDR1 ENHRY and CDR2 SYGVKD. CDR3 size: 12 residues. Trimming cost V 6 bases and J 2 bases, with 7 bases left between them. This CDR3 reads CAIRVGNTEAFF. CDR3 in DNA: TGTGCCATCAGGGTAGGCAACACTGAAGCTTTCTTT.

This clone turned up a few times. This sequence joins TRBV5-1 and TRBJ2-7; no firm D call. CDR3 size: 13 residues. Trimming stripped 2 bases from V and 0 bases from J, with 6 bases between. Germline CDR1 is SGHRS and CDR2 is YFSETQ. CDR3 sequence: CASSLGFSYEQYF. The CDR3 DNA follows: TGCGCCAGCAGCTTAGGGTTCTCCTACGAGCAGTACTTC.

This clone was seen once. A read error may account for a junction end that differs from germline. The genes are TRBV7-7 and TRBJ2-7; TRBD1 matches 8 bases. This CDR3 spans 15 amino acids. Germline CDR1 reads SSHAT; CDR2 reads FNYEAQ (reference sequence). CDR3 nucleotide sequence: TGTGCTAGCAGCAAGACAGGGGACCCTAACTACGAGCAGTACTTC. It encodes CASSKTGDPNYEQYF.

The chain carries TRBV7-9 and TRBJ2-2, with D unclear. V lost 1 base and J lost 3, with 12 bases in between. The CDR3 length is 16 residues. Germline V gives CDR1 SEHNR, CDR2 FQNEAQ (reference sequence). CDR3: CASSLVGRPYTGELFF. CDR3 sequence (DNA): TGTGCCAGCAGCTTAGTCGGCAGACCCTACACCGGGGAGCTGTTTTTT.

This sequence joins TRBV6-4 and TRBJ2-5, with 10 bases matching TRBD1. V was pared by 5 bases and J by 5 bases, with 2 bases of the junction left unmatched. Germline lookup yields CDR1 MRHNA and CDR2 SNTAGT. This CDR3 has 13 amino acids. The CDR3 coding sequence is TGTGCCAGCAGTCCGGACAGGGGGGAGACCCAGTACTTC. It yields the protein CASSPDRGETQYF.

This clone occurred a few times. The J gene is TRBJ1-4, the V gene TRBV7-2; no clear D. Per the germline V gene, CDR1 is SGHTA and CDR2 is FQGNSA. Trimming took 10 bases from V and 8 from J, leaving 17 bases between them. CDR3 length: 13 amino acids. CDR3 region: CAIRRGMGEKLFF. The CDR3 bases are TGTGCCATTCGAAGAGGGATGGGGGAAAAACTGTTTTTT.

The rearrangement links TRBV7-2 to TRBJ1-4; D gene unclear. Germline loops: CDR1 SGHTA, CDR2 FQGNSA. Deletions cut 5 bases from V and 3 bases from J, with 16 bases between. The CDR3 sequence is 16 residues long. The CDR3 sequence: CASSPAGRRPNEKLFF. The CDR3 DNA reads TGTGCCAGCAGCCCAGCCGGGAGGCGGCCTAATGAAAAACTGTTTTTT.

This clone was seen a handful of times. The genes are TRBV7-9 and TRBJ2-1; TRBD1 agrees at 8 bases. The CDR3 runs 15 residues. V shed 5 bases, J shed 2 bases, and the junction held 5 bases outside the gene matches. CDR1 is SEHNR and CDR2 is FQNEAQ in the germline V gene (reference sequence). The CDR3 region has the DNA TGTGCCAGCAGCCGAACGACAGGGGCCTACAATGAGCAGTTCTTC. Residues: CASSRTTGAYNEQFF. Full variable domain (rest looked up from reference TRBV7-9 and TRBJ2-1): DTGVSQNPRHKITKRGQNVTFRCDPISEHNRLYWYRQTLGQGPEFLTYFQNEAQLEKSRLLSDRFSAERPKGSFSTLEIQRTEQGDSAMYLCASSRTTGAYNEQFFGPGTRLTVL.